The clone carrying this T cell receptor (beta chain) showed up just a few times. The antigen remains undetermined. This specimen belongs to a study of T cell repertoires in cytomegalovirus infection. In TCRdb, the reads were re-called with MiXCR into one record per CDR3 protein. The sample lists about 220,000 distinct CDR3 sequences, around 40% occurring once. The CDR3 length is 14 residues. Deletions cut 3 bases from V and 0 bases from J, with 6 bases between. Germline V CDR1 and CDR2: SGHAT, FQNNGV. The sequencing used CD8+ T cells from cultured PBMCs, collected from culture after CMV antigen stimulation. The chain has TRBV11-2 and TRBJ1-3; D is ambiguous. The origin of this receptor is a human donor in good health (CMV status not recorded). Some clones in this sample may be carry-over from other donors' samples. CDR3 residues: CASSFETSGNTIYF. CDR3 nucleotides: TGTGCCAGCAGCTTTGAGACCTCTGGAAACACCATATATTTT. Filled out from reference TRBV11-2 and TRBJ1-3, the complete variable domain reads EAGVAQSPRYKIIEKRQSVAFWCNPISGHATLYWYQQILGQGPKLLIQFQNNGVVDDSQLPKDRFSAERLKGVDSTLKIQPAKLEDSAVYLCASSFETSGNTIYFGEGSWLTVV.